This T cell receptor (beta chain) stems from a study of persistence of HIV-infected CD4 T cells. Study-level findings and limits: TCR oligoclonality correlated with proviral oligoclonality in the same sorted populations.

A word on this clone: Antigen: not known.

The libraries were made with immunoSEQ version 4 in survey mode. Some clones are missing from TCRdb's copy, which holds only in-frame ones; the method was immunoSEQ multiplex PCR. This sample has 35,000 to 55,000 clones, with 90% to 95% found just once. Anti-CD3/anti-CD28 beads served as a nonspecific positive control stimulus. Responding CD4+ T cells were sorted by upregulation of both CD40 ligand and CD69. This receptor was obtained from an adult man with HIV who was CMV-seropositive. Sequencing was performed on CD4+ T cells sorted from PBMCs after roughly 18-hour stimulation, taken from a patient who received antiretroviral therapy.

The CDR3: CSVGKASRDTGELFF. The CDR3 DNA follows: TGCAGCGTTGGTAAGGCTAGCAGAGACACCGGGGAGCTGTTTTTT. The genes are TRBV29-1 and TRBJ2-2, with TRBD2 as a possible D gene (5 bases). CDR3 length: 15 amino acids. Germline loops: CDR1 SQVTM, CDR2 ANQGSEA. Trimming took 4 bases from V and 3 from J, leaving 15 bases between them.